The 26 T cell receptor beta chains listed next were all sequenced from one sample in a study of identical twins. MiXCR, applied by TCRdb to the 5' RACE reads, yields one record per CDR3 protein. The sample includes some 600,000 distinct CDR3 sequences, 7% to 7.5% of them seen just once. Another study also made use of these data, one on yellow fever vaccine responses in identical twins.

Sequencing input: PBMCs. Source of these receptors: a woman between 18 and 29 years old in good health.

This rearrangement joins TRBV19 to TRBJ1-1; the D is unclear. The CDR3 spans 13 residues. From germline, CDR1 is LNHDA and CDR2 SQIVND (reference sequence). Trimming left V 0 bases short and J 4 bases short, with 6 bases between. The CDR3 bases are TGTGCCAGTAGTATAGATCGCGGCACTGAAGCTTTCTTT. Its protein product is CASSIDRGTEAFF.

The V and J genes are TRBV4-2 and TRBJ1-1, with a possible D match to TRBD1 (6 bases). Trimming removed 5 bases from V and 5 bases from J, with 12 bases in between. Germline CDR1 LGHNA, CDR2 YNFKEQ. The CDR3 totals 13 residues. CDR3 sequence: CASSWDKHTEAFF. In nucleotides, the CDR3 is TGTGCCAGCAGCTGGGACAAGCATACTGAAGCTTTCTTT.

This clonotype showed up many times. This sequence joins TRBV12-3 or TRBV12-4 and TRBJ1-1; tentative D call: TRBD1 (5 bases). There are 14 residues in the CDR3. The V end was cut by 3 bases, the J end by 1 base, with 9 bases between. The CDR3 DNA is TGTGCCAGCAGTTTCAGTCAGGGGAACACTGAAGCTTTCTTT. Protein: CASSFSQGNTEAFF.

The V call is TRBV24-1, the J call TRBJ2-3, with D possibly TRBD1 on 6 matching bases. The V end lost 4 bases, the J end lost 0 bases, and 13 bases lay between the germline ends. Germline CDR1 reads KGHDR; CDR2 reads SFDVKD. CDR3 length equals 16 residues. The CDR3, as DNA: TGTGCCACCAGTGACCCTGGGGGCCGTAGCACAGATACGCAGTATTTT. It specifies CATSDPGGRSTDTQYF.

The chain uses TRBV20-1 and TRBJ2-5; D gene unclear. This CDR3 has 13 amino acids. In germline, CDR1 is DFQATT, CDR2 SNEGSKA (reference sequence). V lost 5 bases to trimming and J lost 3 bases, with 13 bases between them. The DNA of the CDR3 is TGCAGTGCTTCCCCCTGGGGAAAAGAGACCCAGTACTTC. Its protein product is CSASPWGKETQYF.

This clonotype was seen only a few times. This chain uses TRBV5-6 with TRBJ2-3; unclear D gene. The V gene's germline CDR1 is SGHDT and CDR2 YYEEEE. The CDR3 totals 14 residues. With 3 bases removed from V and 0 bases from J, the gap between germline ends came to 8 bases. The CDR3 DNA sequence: TGTGCCAGCAGCTGGGCCCTCAGCACAGATACGCAGTATTTT. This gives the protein CASSWALSTDTQYF.

CDR3 nucleotide sequence: TGCAGTGCTAAAGTGCTAGCGGGGGCCACAGATACGCAGTATTTT. This sequence encodes CSAKVLAGATDTQYF. V and J are TRBV20-1 and TRBJ2-3; 10 bases match TRBD2. The V gene's germline CDR1 is DFQATT and CDR2 SNEGSKA (reference sequence). J lost 2 bases, V lost 4 bases, and 6 bases had no gene match. The CDR3 runs 15 residues.

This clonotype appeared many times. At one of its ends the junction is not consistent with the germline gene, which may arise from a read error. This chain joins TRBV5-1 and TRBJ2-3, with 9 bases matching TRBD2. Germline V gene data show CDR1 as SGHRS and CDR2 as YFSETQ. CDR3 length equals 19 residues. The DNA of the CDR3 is TGCGCCAGCAGATTGGGAATCCTGACTAGCGGTGTTGGCACAGATACGCAGTATTTT. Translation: CASRLGILTSGVGTDTQYF. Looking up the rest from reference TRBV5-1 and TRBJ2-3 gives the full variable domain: KAGVTQTPRYLIKTRGQQVTLSCSPISGHRSVSWYQQTPGQGLQFLFEYFSETQRNKGNFPGRFSGRQFSNSRSEMNVSTLELGDSALYLCASRLGILTSGVGTDTQYFGPGTRLTVL.

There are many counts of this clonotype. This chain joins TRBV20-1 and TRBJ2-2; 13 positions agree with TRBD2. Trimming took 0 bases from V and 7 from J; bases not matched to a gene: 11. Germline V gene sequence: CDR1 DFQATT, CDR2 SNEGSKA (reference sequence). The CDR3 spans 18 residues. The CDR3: CSARDQAGTSGDVGELFF. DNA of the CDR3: TGCAGTGCTAGAGATCAAGCCGGGACTAGCGGGGACGTCGGGGAGCTGTTTTTT.

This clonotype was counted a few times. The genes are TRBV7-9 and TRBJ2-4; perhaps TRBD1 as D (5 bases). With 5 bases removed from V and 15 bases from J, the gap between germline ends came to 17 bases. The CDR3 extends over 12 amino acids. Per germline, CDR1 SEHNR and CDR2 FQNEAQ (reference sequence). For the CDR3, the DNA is TGTGCCAGCAGCGCCATACAGGATTCAACGTACTTC. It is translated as CASSAIQDSTYF.

The CDR3 DNA follows: TGTGCCAGCCAAGGTTTTAGGACTAGCGGGAGCGGGTACAATGAGCAGTTCTTC. This encodes CASQGFRTSGSGYNEQFF. The V and J genes are TRBV6-1 and TRBJ2-1; 13 bases fit TRBD2. Germline CDR1 and CDR2: MNHNS and SASEGT. The CDR3 spans 18 residues. J gave up 4 bases and V 8 bases, and 14 bases lay outside the gene matches.

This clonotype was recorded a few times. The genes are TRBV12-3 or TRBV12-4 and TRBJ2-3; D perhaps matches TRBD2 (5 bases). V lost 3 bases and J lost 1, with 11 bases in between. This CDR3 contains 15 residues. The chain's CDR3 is CASSFEGDGTDTQYF. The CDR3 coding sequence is TGTGCCAGCAGTTTCGAGGGAGATGGCACAGATACGCAGTATTTT.

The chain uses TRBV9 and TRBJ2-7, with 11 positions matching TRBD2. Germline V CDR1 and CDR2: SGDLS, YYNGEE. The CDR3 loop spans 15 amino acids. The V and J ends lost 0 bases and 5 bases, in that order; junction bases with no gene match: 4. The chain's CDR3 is CASSVGLAGFDEQYF. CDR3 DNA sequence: TGTGCCAGCAGCGTAGGACTAGCGGGATTCGACGAGCAGTACTTC.

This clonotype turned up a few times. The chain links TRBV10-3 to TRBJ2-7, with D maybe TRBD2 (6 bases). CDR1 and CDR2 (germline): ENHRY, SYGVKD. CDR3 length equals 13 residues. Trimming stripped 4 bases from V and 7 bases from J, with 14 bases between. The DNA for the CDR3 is TGTGCCATCAGTGGGGAGGCCCCAGGGGAGCAGTACTTC. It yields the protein CAISGEAPGEQYF.

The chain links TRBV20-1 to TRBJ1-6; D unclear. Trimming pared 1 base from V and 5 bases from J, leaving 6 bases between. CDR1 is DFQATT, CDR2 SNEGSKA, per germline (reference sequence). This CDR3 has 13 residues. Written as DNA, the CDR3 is TGCAGTGCTAGAGGGGCAGATAATTCACCCCTCCACTTT. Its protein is CSARGADNSPLHF.

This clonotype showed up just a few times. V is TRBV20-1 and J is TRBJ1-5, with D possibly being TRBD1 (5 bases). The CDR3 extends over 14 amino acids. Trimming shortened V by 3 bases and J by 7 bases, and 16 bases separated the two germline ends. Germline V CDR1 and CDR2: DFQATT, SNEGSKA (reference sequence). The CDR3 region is CSASTGPPEQPQHF. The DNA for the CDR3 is TGCAGTGCTAGTACGGGACCGCCTGAACAGCCCCAGCATTTT.

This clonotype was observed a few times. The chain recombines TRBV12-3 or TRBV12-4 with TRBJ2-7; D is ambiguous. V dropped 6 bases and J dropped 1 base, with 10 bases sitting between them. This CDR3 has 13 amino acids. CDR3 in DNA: TGTGCCAGCAGGGCCACTACTTCCTACGAGCAGTACTTC. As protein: CASRATTSYEQYF.

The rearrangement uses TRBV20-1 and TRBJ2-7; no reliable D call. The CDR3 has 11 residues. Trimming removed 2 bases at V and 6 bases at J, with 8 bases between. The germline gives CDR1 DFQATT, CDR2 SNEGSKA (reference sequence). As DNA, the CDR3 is TGCAGTGCTAGAAACGGCGGCGAGCAGTACGTC. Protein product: CSARNGGEQYV.

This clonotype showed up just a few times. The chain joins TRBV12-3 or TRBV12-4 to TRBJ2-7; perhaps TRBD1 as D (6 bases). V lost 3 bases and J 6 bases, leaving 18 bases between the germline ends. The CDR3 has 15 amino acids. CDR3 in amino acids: CASSLAGAPRGEQYF. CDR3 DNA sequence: TGTGCCAGCAGTTTGGCAGGGGCACCCAGAGGCGAGCAGTACTTC.

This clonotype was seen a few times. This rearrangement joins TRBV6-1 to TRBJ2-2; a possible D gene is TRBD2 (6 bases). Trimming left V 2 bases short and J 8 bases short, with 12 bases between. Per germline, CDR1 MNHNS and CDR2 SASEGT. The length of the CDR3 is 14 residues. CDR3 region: CASSERRDGGELFF. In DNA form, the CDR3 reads TGTGCCAGCAGTGAAAGGCGGGACGGAGGGGAGCTGTTTTTT.

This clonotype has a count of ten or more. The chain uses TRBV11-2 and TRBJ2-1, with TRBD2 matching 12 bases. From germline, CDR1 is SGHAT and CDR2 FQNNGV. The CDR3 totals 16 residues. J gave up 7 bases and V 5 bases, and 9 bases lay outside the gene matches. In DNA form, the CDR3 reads TGTGCCAGCAGCCCGGCTAGCGGGAGGGCTTGGAATGAGCAGTTCTTC. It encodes CASSPASGRAWNEQFF.

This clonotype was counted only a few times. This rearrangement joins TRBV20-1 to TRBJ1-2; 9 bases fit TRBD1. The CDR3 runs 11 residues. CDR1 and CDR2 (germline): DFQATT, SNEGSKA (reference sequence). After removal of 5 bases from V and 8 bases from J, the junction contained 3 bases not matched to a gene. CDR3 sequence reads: CSADGQGGYTF. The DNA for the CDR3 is TGCAGTGCTGACGGACAGGGGGGCTACACCTTC.

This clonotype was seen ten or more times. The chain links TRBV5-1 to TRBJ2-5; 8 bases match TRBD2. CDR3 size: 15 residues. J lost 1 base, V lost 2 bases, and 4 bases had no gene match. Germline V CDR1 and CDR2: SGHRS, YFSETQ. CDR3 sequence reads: CASSFAGGLQETQYF. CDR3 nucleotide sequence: TGCGCCAGCAGCTTCGCGGGAGGCCTCCAAGAGACCCAGTACTTC.

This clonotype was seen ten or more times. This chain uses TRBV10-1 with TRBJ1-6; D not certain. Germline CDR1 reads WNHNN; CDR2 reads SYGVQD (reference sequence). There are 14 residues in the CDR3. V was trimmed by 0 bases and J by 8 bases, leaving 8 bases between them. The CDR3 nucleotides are TGCGCCAGCAGTGAGTCGAGATCCCATTCACCCCTCCACTTT. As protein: CASSESRSHSPLHF.

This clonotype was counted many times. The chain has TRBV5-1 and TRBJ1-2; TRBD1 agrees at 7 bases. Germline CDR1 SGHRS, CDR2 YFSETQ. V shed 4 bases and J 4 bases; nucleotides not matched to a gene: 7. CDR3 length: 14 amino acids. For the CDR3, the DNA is TGCGCCAGCAGCCGGGGGGACAGAACCTATGGCTACACCTTC. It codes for CASSRGDRTYGYTF.

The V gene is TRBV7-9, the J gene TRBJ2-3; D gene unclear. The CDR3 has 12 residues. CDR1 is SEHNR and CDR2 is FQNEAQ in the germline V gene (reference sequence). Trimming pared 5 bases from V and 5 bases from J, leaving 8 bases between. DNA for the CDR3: TGTGCCAGCAGCCCCTACTTAGATACGCAGTATTTT. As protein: CASSPYLDTQYF.